One T cell receptor (beta chain) is described in this entry. Its antigen is not identified. The data stem from a study of OX40 agonist ivuxolimab in advanced cancers. Study-wide background: Ivuxolimab is an agonistic anti-OX40 (CD134) antibody, and patients were treated with it. Study results and limitations: Relative to CD4+ cells, CD8+ T cells on average had more expanded clones.

Using immunoSEQ multiplex PCR, the repertoire was profiled, and TCRdb retains in-frame clones only, with some absent. This sample yields over 80,000 clones, of which 92% are seen a single time; 0.9% to 1.2% belongs to the top ten. The CDR3 has 15 amino acids. V was clipped by 6 bases and J by 8 bases, with 20 bases between them. Germline-derived CDR1 and CDR2 are MDHEN and SYDVKM. V usage is TRBV28 and J usage is TRBJ2-1; D possibly matches TRBD1 or TRBD2 (5 bases each). Sequencing was performed on CD4+ or CD8+ T cells sorted from blood, taken in a trial of the OX40 agonist ivuxolimab. This receptor was obtained from an adult with an advanced solid tumor such as melanoma, head and neck, liver or kidney cancer. The CDR3 DNA is TGTGCCAGCAGCTCTCCGGGACGGGATGGGCATGAGCAGTTCTTC. Protein sequence: CASSSPGRDGHEQFF.